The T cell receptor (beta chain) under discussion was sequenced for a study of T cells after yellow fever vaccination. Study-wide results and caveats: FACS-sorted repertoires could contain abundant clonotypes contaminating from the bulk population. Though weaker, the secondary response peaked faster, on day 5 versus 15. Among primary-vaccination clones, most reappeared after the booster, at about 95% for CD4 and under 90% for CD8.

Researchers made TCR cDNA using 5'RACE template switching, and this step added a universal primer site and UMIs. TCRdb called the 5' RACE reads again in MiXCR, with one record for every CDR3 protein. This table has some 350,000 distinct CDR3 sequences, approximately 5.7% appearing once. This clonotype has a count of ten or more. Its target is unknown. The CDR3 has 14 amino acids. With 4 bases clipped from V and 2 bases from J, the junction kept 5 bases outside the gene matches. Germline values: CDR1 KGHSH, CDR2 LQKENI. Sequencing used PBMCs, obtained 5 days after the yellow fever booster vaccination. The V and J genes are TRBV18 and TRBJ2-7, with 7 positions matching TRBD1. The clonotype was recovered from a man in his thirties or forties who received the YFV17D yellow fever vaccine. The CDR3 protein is CASSQGTEPYEQYF. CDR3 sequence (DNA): TGTGCCAGCTCACAAGGGACAGAGCCCTACGAGCAGTACTTC.